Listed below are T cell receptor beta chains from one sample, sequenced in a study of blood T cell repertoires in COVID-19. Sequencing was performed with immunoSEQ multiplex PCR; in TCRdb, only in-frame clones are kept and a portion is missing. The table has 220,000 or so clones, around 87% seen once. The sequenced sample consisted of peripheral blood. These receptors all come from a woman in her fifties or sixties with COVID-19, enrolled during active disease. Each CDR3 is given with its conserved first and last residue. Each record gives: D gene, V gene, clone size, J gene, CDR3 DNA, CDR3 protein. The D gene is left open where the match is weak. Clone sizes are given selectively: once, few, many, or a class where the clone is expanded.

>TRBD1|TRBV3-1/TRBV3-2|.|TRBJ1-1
TGTGCCAGCGCAGGACAGGGTAGAACTGAAGCTTTCTTT
CASAGQGRTEAFF
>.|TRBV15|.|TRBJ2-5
TGTGCCACCAGCAGAGATGGGGCAGGGGAAGAGACCCAGTACTTC
CATSRDGAGEETQYF
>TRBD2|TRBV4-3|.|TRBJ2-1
TGCGCCAGCAGCCAAGGACTAGCGGGGGGCATTAATGAGCAGTTCTTC
CASSQGLAGGINEQFF
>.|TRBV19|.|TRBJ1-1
TGTGCCAGTAGTCCGGGGGTAAGGAATGAAGCTTTCTTT
CASSPGVRNEAFF
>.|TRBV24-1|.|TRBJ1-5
TGTGCCATCTCAGCGGAACGAAATCAGCCCCAGCATTTT
CAISAERNQPQHF
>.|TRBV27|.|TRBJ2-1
TGTGCCAGCAGTTTCCAATCAGCCTACAATGAGCAGTTCTTC
CASSFQSAYNEQFF
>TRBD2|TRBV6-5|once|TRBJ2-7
TGTGCCAGCAGTAGAACGTGGGGAGGGGACGAGCAGTACTTC
CASSRTWGGDEQYF
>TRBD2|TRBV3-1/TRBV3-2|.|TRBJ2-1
TGTGCCAGCGGCTACTTTCCCCCCAGGTTGGGCGGGGGACTTTACAATGAGCAGTTCTTC
CASGYFPPRLGGGLYNEQFF
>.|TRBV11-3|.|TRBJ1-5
TGTGCCAGCAGCTTCCGGACAGCTAATAGCAATCAGCCCCAGCATTTT
CASSFRTANSNQPQHF
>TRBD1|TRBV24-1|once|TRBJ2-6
TGTGCCACCAGTGGGACAGGGTCTGGGGCCAACGTCCTGACTTTC
CATSGTGSGANVLTF
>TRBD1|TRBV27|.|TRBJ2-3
TGTGCCAGCAACCAGGGACAGGGCCCCACAGATACGCAGTATTTT
CASNQGQGPTDTQYF
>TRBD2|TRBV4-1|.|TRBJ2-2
TGCGCCAGCAGCCAAGGCCGGGGGGGTACGAACACCGGGGAGCTGTTTTTT
CASSQGRGGTNTGELFF
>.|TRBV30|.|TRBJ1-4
TGTGCCTGGAGTGTACCGTGGGCCGCGATCTCTGAAAAACTGTTTTTT
CAWSVPWAAISEKLFF
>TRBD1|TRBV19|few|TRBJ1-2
TGTGCCAGTAGTCGGACAGGGGGAGATTCTTACGGCTACACCTTC
CASSRTGGDSYGYTF
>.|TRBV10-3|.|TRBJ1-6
TGTGCCATCAGTGAGCGACTGGCCGCGGCCCTCCACTTT
CAISERLAAALHF
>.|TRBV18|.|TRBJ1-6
TGTGCCAGCTCGTCCACCCCTCGACAGGAGTCGCCGAATTCACCCCTCCACTTT
CASSSTPRQESPNSPLHF
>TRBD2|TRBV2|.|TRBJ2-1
TGTGCCAGCAAAGCGGGGCCGTTATCCTACAATGAGCAGTTCTTC
CASKAGPLSYNEQFF
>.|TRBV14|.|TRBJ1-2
TGTGCCAGCAGCCCCTACCGACAGGCGATTAACTATGGCTACACCTTC
CASSPYRQAINYGYTF
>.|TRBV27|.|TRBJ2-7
TGTGCCAGCAGTAGACAGACCTACGAGCAGTACTTC
CASSRQTYEQYF
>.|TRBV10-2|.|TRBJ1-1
TGCGCCAGCACCCCTGGGGGAGGAGCTGAAGCTTTCTTT
CASTPGGGAEAFF
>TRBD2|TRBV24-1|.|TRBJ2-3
TGTGCCACCAGTGCCGGCGGGGGTGGAACAGATACGCAGTATTTT
CATSAGGGGTDTQYF
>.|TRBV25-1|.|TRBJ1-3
TGTGCCAGCAGTAACACCCATATCTCTGGAAACACCATATATTTT
CASSNTHISGNTIYF
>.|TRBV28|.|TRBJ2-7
TGTGCCAGCAGTTTTCCCCTCCCGGGGATACGCTCCTACGAGCAGTACTTC
CASSFPLPGIRSYEQYF